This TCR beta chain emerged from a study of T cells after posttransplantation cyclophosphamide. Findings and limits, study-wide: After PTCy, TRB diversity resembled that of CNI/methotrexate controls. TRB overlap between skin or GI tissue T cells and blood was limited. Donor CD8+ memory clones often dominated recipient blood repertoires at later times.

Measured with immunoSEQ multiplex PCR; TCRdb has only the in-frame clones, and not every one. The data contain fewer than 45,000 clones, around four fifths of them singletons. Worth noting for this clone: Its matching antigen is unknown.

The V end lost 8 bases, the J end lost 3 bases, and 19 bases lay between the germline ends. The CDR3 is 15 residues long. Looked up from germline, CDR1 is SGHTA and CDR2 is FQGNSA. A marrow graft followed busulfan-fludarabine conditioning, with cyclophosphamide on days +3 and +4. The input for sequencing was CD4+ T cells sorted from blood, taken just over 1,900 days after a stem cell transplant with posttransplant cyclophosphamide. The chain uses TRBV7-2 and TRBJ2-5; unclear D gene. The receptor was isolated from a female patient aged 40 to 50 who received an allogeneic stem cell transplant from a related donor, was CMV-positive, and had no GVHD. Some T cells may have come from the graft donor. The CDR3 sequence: CASVRVVSREETQYF. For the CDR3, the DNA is TGTGCCAGCGTTCGTGTGGTATCGCGAGAAGAGACCCAGTACTTC.